This T cell receptor (beta chain) emerged from a study of blood T cell repertoires in COVID-19. The CDR3 is 12 residues long. Per germline, CDR1 LGHDT and CDR2 YNNKEL (reference sequence). The ends were cut back, 2 bases at V and 6 bases at J, with 5 bases in the middle. The protocol was immunoSEQ multiplex PCR, while the TCRdb copy is restricted to in-frame clones and leaves out a portion. The sample lists some 150,000 clones, 75% to 90% seen once, with about 2.4% in the top ten. Sequencing input: peripheral blood. The chain couples TRBV3-1 (or the pseudogene TRBV3-2) to TRBJ1-5; the D is unclear. The sequence derives from a woman in her 70s with acute or convalescent COVID-19. CDR3 amino acids: CASSQSRQPQHF. The CDR3 nucleotides are TGTGCCAGCAGCCAATCGCGTCAGCCCCAGCATTTT.